The rows below give T cell receptor beta chains drawn from one sample of a study of blood T cell repertoires in COVID-19. Assay used: immunoSEQ multiplex PCR; TCRdb lists only in-frame clones, some missing. The repertoire has some 340,000 clones, roughly 90% of them found once; the top ten carry roughly 3.9%. Material: PBMCs or T cells enriched from blood (not recorded which). Source of these receptors: a woman aged 25 to 39 who had been exposed to COVID-19. Each CDR3 is given with its conserved first and last residue. D genes are given only for firm matches. Rows give clone size only sometimes, using once, few, many, or a class for an expanded clone.

length: 15; V: TRBV27; J: TRBJ1-6; size: NA; D: TRBD1; DNA: TGTGCCAGCAGTCAACGGACAGGGAAAGATTCACCCCTCCACTTT; CDR3: CASSQRTGKDSPLHF
length: 14; V: TRBV4-1; J: TRBJ1-2; size: NA; D: NA; DNA: TGCGCCAGCAGCCAAGATCAGGCAGACTATGGCTACACCTTC; CDR3: CASSQDQADYGYTF
length: 14; V: TRBV9; J: TRBJ2-7; size: NA; D: TRBD2; DNA: TGTGCCAGCAGCGATCTAGCGGCCCCCTACGAGCAGTACTTC; CDR3: CASSDLAAPYEQYF
length: 12; V: TRBV7-2; J: TRBJ1-1; size: NA; D: NA; DNA: TGTGCCAGCAGCTCATACCACGGTAAGGCTTTCTTT; CDR3: CASSSYHGKAFF
length: 13; V: TRBV27; J: TRBJ1-2; size: NA; D: NA; DNA: TGTGCCAGCAGTTTAGGAAGGGGAGGAGGCTACACCTTC; CDR3: CASSLGRGGGYTF
length: 17; V: TRBV28; J: TRBJ1-5; size: NA; D: TRBD1; DNA: TGTGCCAGCAGTCGACAGGGACGGGGAACATATCGATGGCCCCAGCATTTT; CDR3: CASSRQGRGTYRWPQHF
length: 13; V: TRBV5-1; J: TRBJ1-6; size: many; D: NA; DNA: TGCGCCAGCAGCTGGACAGAGGGATCACCCCTCCACTTT; CDR3: CASSWTEGSPLHF
length: 16; V: TRBV10-3; J: TRBJ1-6; size: NA; D: NA; DNA: TGTGCCATCGGAGTGACCCTCGGCGGGGATAATTCACCCCTCCACTTT; CDR3: CAIGVTLGGDNSPLHF
length: 14; V: TRBV28; J: TRBJ1-4; size: NA; D: NA; DNA: TGTGCCAGCACCTTCGTTAGGAGGAGCGGAAAACTGTTTTTT; CDR3: CASTFVRRSGKLFF
length: 15; V: TRBV7-3; J: TRBJ1-2; size: NA; D: NA; DNA: TGTGCCAGCAGCTTAGGGGGCGGAACGAACTATGGCTACACCTTC; CDR3: CASSLGGGTNYGYTF
length: 16; V: TRBV24-1; J: TRBJ2-3; size: NA; D: TRBD2; DNA: TGTGCCACCAGTGAGACGAGCGGGGGGCGCACAGATACGCAGTATTTT; CDR3: CATSETSGGRTDTQYF
length: 15; V: TRBV25-1; J: TRBJ1-3; size: once; D: NA; DNA: TGTGCCAGCAGCACAGACAGGTATCCTGGAAACACCATATATTTT; CDR3: CASSTDRYPGNTIYF
length: 16; V: TRBV3-1/TRBV3-2; J: TRBJ1-1; size: NA; D: NA; DNA: TGTGCCAGCAGCCAAGCCGGGGGGCCCCAGAACACTGAAGCTTTCTTT; CDR3: CASSQAGGPQNTEAFF
length: 15; V: TRBV5-4; J: TRBJ2-5; size: NA; D: NA; DNA: TGTGCCAGCAGCAAAACCCCCGTACTTCAAGAGACCCAGTACTTC; CDR3: CASSKTPVLQETQYF
length: 15; V: TRBV7-9; J: TRBJ1-2; size: NA; D: NA; DNA: TGTGCCAGCAGCTACCTCAACCCGGGGGGTCGTGGCTACACCTTC; CDR3: CASSYLNPGGRGYTF
length: 13; V: TRBV2; J: TRBJ1-1; size: NA; D: TRBD1; DNA: TGTGCCAGCCTGGGACAGGGGGCGACTGAAGCTTTCTTT; CDR3: CASLGQGATEAFF
length: 15; V: TRBV7-7; J: TRBJ2-5; size: NA; D: TRBD1; DNA: TGTGCCAGCAGCCCAGGGACAGGGCCCCAAGAGACCCAGTACTTC; CDR3: CASSPGTGPQETQYF
length: 11; V: TRBV19; J: TRBJ1-1; size: NA; D: NA; DNA: TGTGCCAGTATAGCAGGGGCTGAAGCTTTCTTT; CDR3: CASIAGAEAFF
length: 16; V: TRBV19; J: TRBJ1-1; size: NA; D: TRBD1; DNA: TGTGCCAGTAGTAAACGCACAGGGGGGGCGTACACTGAAGCTTTCTTT; CDR3: CASSKRTGGAYTEAFF
length: 13; V: TRBV5-1; J: TRBJ2-5; size: NA; D: TRBD1; DNA: TGCGCCAGCAGCGGACAGGCATACGAGACCCAGTACTTC; CDR3: CASSGQAYETQYF
length: 14; V: TRBV28; J: TRBJ1-2; size: NA; D: TRBD1; DNA: TGTGCCAGCAGTTTATCGTGGACAGGGGCTGGCTACACCTTC; CDR3: CASSLSWTGAGYTF
length: 16; V: TRBV6-2/TRBV6-3; J: TRBJ1-1; size: NA; D: NA; DNA: TGTGCCAGCAGTTACGGGGGGGGCGCCGGGTCCACTGAAGCTTTCTTT; CDR3: CASSYGGGAGSTEAFF
length: 12; V: TRBV30; J: TRBJ1-2; size: NA; D: NA; DNA: TGTGCCGGAGAGGGCATGGACTATGGCTACACCTTC; CDR3: CAGEGMDYGYTF
length: 14; V: TRBV4-3; J: TRBJ1-4; size: NA; D: TRBD1; DNA: TGCGCCAGCAGCTATGACAGGGCCGGCGAAAAACTGTTTTTT; CDR3: CASSYDRAGEKLFF
length: 15; V: TRBV11-2; J: TRBJ1-6; size: NA; D: NA; DNA: TGTGCCAGCAGCTTAGGACAGGTGTATAATTCACCCCTCCACTTT; CDR3: CASSLGQVYNSPLHF
length: 15; V: TRBV5-4; J: TRBJ2-4; size: NA; D: TRBD2; DNA: TGTGCCAGCAGTTTAGCGGGGAATATTAAAAACATTCAGTACTTC; CDR3: CASSLAGNIKNIQYF
length: 12; V: TRBV18; J: TRBJ2-7; size: NA; D: NA; DNA: TGTGCCAGCTCACCACAATCATACGAGCAGTACTTC; CDR3: CASSPQSYEQYF
length: 11; V: TRBV28; J: TRBJ1-1; size: NA; D: NA; DNA: TGTGCCAGCAGTTTGGCAGGGACTGCTTTCTTT; CDR3: CASSLAGTAFF
length: 15; V: TRBV4-3; J: TRBJ1-2; size: NA; D: TRBD1; DNA: TGCGCCAGCAGCCAAGGGGACAGGGGATACTATGGCTACACCTTC; CDR3: CASSQGDRGYYGYTF
length: 13; V: TRBV30; J: TRBJ1-1; size: NA; D: NA; DNA: TGTGCCTGGAGTGTACTCGGGAGACCTCCTAAAGGTTTT; CDR3: CAWSVLGRPPKGF
length: 18; V: TRBV4-1; J: TRBJ2-3; size: NA; D: TRBD2; DNA: TGCGCCAGCAGCCAAAGTTTACGAGCGGGGGGGCGCACAGATACGCAGTATTTT; CDR3: CASSQSLRAGGRTDTQYF
length: 15; V: TRBV27; J: TRBJ1-2; size: NA; D: TRBD1; DNA: TGTGCCAGCAGCTCCGACAGGGTGGGGACCTATGGCTACACCTTC; CDR3: CASSSDRVGTYGYTF
length: 14; V: TRBV5-1; J: TRBJ1-2; size: NA; D: TRBD1; DNA: TGCGCCAGCAGCACTCCGGACAGGAGATATGGCTACACCTTC; CDR3: CASSTPDRRYGYTF
length: 13; V: TRBV5-1; J: TRBJ2-7; size: NA; D: NA; DNA: TGCGCCAGCAGCTTGTTTCGAGGAAGGGAGCAGTACTTC; CDR3: CASSLFRGREQYF
length: 16; V: TRBV5-6; J: TRBJ1-2; size: NA; D: TRBD1; DNA: TGTGCCAGCAGCTTTCTCGACAGGGTGTCCAACTATGGCTACACCTTC; CDR3: CASSFLDRVSNYGYTF
length: 16; V: TRBV7-2; J: TRBJ1-6; size: NA; D: NA; DNA: TGTGCCAGCAGCTGGGAGGACCGTCGATATAATTCACCCCTCCACTTT; CDR3: CASSWEDRRYNSPLHF
length: 13; V: TRBV11-3; J: TRBJ1-1; size: NA; D: NA; DNA: TGTGCCAGCAGTGCGACAAGTTACACTGAAGCTTTCTTT; CDR3: CASSATSYTEAFF
length: 18; V: TRBV9; J: TRBJ2-3; size: NA; D: NA; DNA: TGTGCCAGCAGCGCCCATTCAGCCCCGAGACTAATCTCGGGTACGCAGTATTTT; CDR3: CASSAHSAPRLISGTQYF
length: 13; V: TRBV19; J: TRBJ1-1; size: NA; D: NA; DNA: TGTGCCAGTAGTATAGCCAGGAACACTGAAGCTTTCTTT; CDR3: CASSIARNTEAFF
length: 16; V: TRBV4-3; J: TRBJ2-6; size: few; D: NA; DNA: TGCGCCAGCAGCCAAGGCGAAGTCTCTGGGGCCAACGTCCTGACTTTC; CDR3: CASSQGEVSGANVLTF
length: 16; V: TRBV5-1; J: TRBJ1-2; size: NA; D: NA; DNA: TGCGCCAGCAGCTTGGCCGGCCAGGGAAGTAACTATGGCTACACCTTC; CDR3: CASSLAGQGSNYGYTF
length: 14; V: TRBV2; J: TRBJ2-5; size: NA; D: TRBD2; DNA: TGTGCCACCCAACTAGCGGGGCTCCAAGAGACCCAGTACTTC; CDR3: CATQLAGLQETQYF
length: 12; V: TRBV10-3; J: TRBJ2-1; size: NA; D: NA; DNA: TGTGCCGCCTCGGAGTCCTACAATGAGCAGTTCTTC; CDR3: CAASESYNEQFF